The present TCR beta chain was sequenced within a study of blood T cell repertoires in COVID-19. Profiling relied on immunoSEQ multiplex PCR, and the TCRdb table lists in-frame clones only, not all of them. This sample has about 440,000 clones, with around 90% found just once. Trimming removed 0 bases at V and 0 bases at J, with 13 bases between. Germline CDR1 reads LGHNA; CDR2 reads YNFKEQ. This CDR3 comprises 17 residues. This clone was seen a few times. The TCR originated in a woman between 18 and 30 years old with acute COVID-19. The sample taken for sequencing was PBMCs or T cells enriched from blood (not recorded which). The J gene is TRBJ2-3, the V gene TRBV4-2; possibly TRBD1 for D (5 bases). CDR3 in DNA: TGTGCCAGCAGCCAAGATAATGTAGGGGCAAGCACAGATACGCAGTATTTT. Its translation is CASSQDNVGASTDTQYF.